This note documents a single T cell receptor (beta chain) sequence. Its specific antigen is unknown. Base qualities are not at hand, and no much larger clone is one base apart. Libraries were constructed by the immunoSEQ multiplex PCR assay. For the multiplex PCR, a mixture combining 60 forward primers for TCR Vbeta segments and 13 reverse primers for TCR Jbeta segments was used. Amplification of the CDR3 region of rearranged TCR beta genes was performed with a multiplex PCR assay on genomic DNA. Amplified TCR beta libraries were sequenced as 87-base-pair reads on the Illumina HiSeq System. The study's processing was this. A later analysis counted approximately 84 million unique TCR beta chains across the 690 or so repertoires, and some 11 million of these chains were shared by at least two donors. Raw reads were error-corrected and collapsed into unique sequences by a nearest-neighbor algorithm in which closely related sequences were merged to remove PCR and sequencing errors. V, D and J gene segments were assigned by aligning CDR3 sequences to IMGT reference sequences. For a sequence to be retained, a match of at least six nucleotides to both a V gene segment and a J gene segment was required. A rearrangement counted as productive if the CDR3 had no stop codons and remained in frame with V and J, and every other rearrangement counted as non-productive. Following IMGT convention, CDR3 was defined as the stretch from the second conserved V-encoded cysteine to the conserved J-encoded phenylalanine. The earlier analysis of around 640 of the donors excluded sequences that lacked an unambiguous match to a single V gene segment. In an earlier analysis of approximately 590 of the donors, V segments were called functional above 56.7% productive rearrangements and were called segregating when the between-donor standard deviation exceeded 5%. A statistical classification framework was built for diagnosing cytomegalovirus status from the catalog of TCR beta chain sequences. A later analysis assigned V and J genes by comparing TCR nucleotide sequences with IMGT/GENE-DB human TR gene sequences. In a later analysis, CDR3 sequences and most-parsimonious VDJ recombination scenarios were assigned using the TCRdist pipeline. In a later analysis, each TCR beta chain was defined by its CDR3 amino acid sequence together with its V-gene family, and reads without a unique V-gene family were excluded. To address suspected cross-contamination and a sequencing artifact, a later analysis removed roughly 580 highly shared, low-generation-probability nucleotide sequences. In a later analysis, a clonal expansion index for each public chain was calculated from normalized within-repertoire ranks of inferred template counts. Generation probabilities in a later analysis came from a VDJ recombination model fitted to out-of-frame rearrangements, and those results were checked against IGoR. A later analysis scored TCR-TCR, TCR-HLA and TCR-CMV co-occurrence with hypergeometric tests, applying a repertoire-size bias correction to TCR pairs. To estimate false discovery rates, a later analysis permuted the HLA or CMV assignments 20 times. A later analysis grouped co-occurring TCRs with DBSCAN, adding TCRdist sequence similarity when clustering within HLA-allele-positive subsets. Repertoires with fewer than 30,000 or more than 120,000 public chains were left out of co-occurrence clustering, as were five repertoires with anomalous nucleotide sharing. TCRdb mirrors the immuneACCESS table, restricted to in-frame sequences. Some clones are absent from its copies; in checked studies, under half trace to an unresolved V gene, and the reason for the others is unknown. The V and J calls and clone size are taken from that table; D and trimming were inferred from the DNA. The sample yields about 150,000 clones; over 75% were counted once. The biggest ten clones account for roughly 1.9% of the sample.

The sample belongs to a study of cytomegalovirus exposure and HLA in healthy donors (dated by TCRdb to the late 2010s). At the level of the whole study: In an earlier analysis of roughly 590 of the donors, roughly 300 Gb of sequence data and 117 million unique TCR beta sequences from roughly 180 million T cells were reported. A later genetic analysis took genome-wide SNP genotypes for about three fifths of the 666 donors and used that subset as a discovery cohort. Roughly 5 DR-DQ haplotypes were handled as single units for association and clustering, since linkage in the cohort was strong. Roughly 300 gigabases of sequencing data and some 85 million unique TCR sequences were included in an early release covering roughly 700 HLA-typed donors. The study was designed to test whether signatures of past pathogen exposure could be identified by cataloging public T cell receptors. Among the roughly 390 genotyped donors, approximately 77% belonged to the genetic ancestry cluster associated with self-reported Caucasian donors. An earlier analysis of fewer than 750 of the donors used high-throughput TCR beta sequencing to judge whether each TCR beta V gene segment behaved as functional or pseudogenic. In addition to the first cohort of approximately 670 subjects, a separate validation cohort of about 120 different subjects was used. Typing coverage differed by locus: A, B, C, DRB1 and DQB1 were typed in roughly 620-630 donors, DQA1 in 522, DPA1 in around 580, and DPB1 in 472. The study combined high-throughput TCR immunosequencing, statistical association of individual TCRs with disease status, and machine learning to predict cytomegalovirus infection status. Rather than using new phenotypic data, the later analysis identified candidate immune exposures from TCR beta sequences and from how often those sequences occurred across donors. Across about 380 genotyped donors of the cohort, an average of roughly 250,000 unique TCR beta nucleotide sequences per donor were sequenced, and roughly 20% of those sequences were non-productive. To study patterns of TCR occurrence, a later analysis re-analyzed previously published TCR beta repertoires from 550 to 800 donors and added high-resolution HLA genotyping. HLA typing covered class I and class II loci at four-digit resolution. Every discovery cohort repertoire had been produced on one sequencing platform. Donor age, sex, ethnicity and CMV serostatus were collected together with the repertoire data. Using immunosequencing, the study profiled T cell repertoires from roughly 650 subjects and related those repertoires to cytomegalovirus serostatus.

The cohort was made up of approximately 700 healthy bone marrow donors. Cohort members were all nominally healthy when sampled, although unrecorded immune exposures were likely present. The donor was CMV seronegative and belonged to the group of 352 seronegative cohort members. Every donor gave a peripheral blood sample, and the peripheral blood mononuclear cells from that sample were used for TCR beta sequencing. The Qiagen DNeasy Blood Extraction Kit was used to extract genomic DNA from the blood cell samples. The study at large found these results: In a later analysis, HLA-associated TCR beta chains were found to be more clonally expanded and to have lower generation probabilities than equally common non-associated chains. Strong co-occurrence of HLA alleles, especially DR and DQ, made assigning TCR associations to individual alleles difficult. According to a later genetic analysis, donors in an Asian-associated ancestry cluster had fewer N-insertions in productive TCRs than the approximately 630-donor mean. Some IMGT-functional V segments, including TRBV6-2 and TRBV6-3, could not be told apart with the 87-base-pair reads, so those segments were excluded. The presence/absence analyses assumed that sequencing depth was roughly uniform across donors, and that assumption may not be true. Most CMV-associated TCR beta chains appeared to be HLA-restricted in a later analysis, and the HLA associations seemed to be driven largely by CMV exposure. Cytomegalovirus status was reported to be diagnosed by the classifier with high specificity and sensitivity in both the original and validation cohorts. According to a later analysis, parvovirus B19, influenza, CMV and Epstein-Barr virus appeared linked to several top co-occurrence clusters. At a false discovery rate of 0.05, a later analysis linked about 16,000 TCR beta sequences to specific HLA alleles. The cohort was sequenced for TCR beta chains only, and without alpha or paired-chain data the features that could be detected were limited. Because HLA typing was unavailable for some donors at each locus, only the typed subset was used in association tests. The authors suggested that the approach could potentially be generalized to other disease states and immunological phenotypes. According to a later analysis, TCR association rates differed among HLA loci, with DRB1 alleles showing the most associated TCRs and HLA-C alleles showing the fewest. Most TCR sequences were observed very rarely across donors, whereas some public TCRs were present in many individuals. The study gave a list of over 150 TCR beta chains associated with cytomegalovirus. Linkage disequilibrium might explain the correlated functional status among segregating V segments, but an unknown experimental factor could not be excluded. V-gene and J-gene trimming of TCR beta chains was associated with a missense DCLRE1C variant in a later genetic analysis, and the association was replicated in an independent cohort. A further reported finding was that TCR beta sequences accurately predicted the HLA-A and HLA-B alleles for most subjects in the first cohort. Immune exposure information for the cohort was limited to CMV serostatus. In an earlier analysis of approximately 590 of the donors, most TCR beta V segments appeared in productive rearrangements about 90% or about 30% of the time, broadly matching IMGT annotations. The earlier analysis of 587 of the donors excluded roughly 16 rarely observed V segments, including chromosome 9 orphons, because counts were too low. The sequencing pipeline was judged likely to have produced a cluster of highly shared sequence variants as a technical artifact. In vitro tests confirmed that a few of the cytomegalovirus-associated TCR beta chains recognize cytomegalovirus antigens.

Taken from cysteine to phenylalanine, the CDR3 has 14 residues. Of the read, only the CDR3 DNA is kept; its 42 bases are in frame from base 1. Relative to germline, V is missing 4 bases and J is missing 6 bases, with 4 bases of the junction outside any gene match. CDR1 and CDR2 (MGHRA, YSYEKL) derive from the germline V gene. The specimen was PBMCs. The chain was built from TRBV4-1 and TRBJ1-2, with 11 middle bases fitting TRBD1. The source is a man aged 40-55 years in good health and CMV-seronegative. The CDR3 amino acid sequence is: CASSLWGQGDGYTF. The bases read TGCGCCAGCAGCCTCTGGGGACAGGGGGATGGCTACACCTTC.